Listed below are T cell receptor beta chains from one sample, sequenced in a study of high-grade serous ovarian cancer treatment subgroups. The method was immunoSEQ multiplex PCR; TCRdb's version includes in-frame clones alone and lacks a portion of them. This table has about 16,000 clones, 73% appearing once. Sequencing used tumor tissue. The origin of the receptors is a human donor with high-grade serous ovarian cancer. CDR3s include the opening cysteine and the closing phenylalanine or tryptophan. Fields, in order: V gene, clone size, D gene, J gene, CDR3 DNA, CDR3 protein. A D gene is named only where the DNA matches it firmly. Where a row states a size, it is once, few, many or the class of an expanded clone; other rows omit it.

>TRBV10-3|-|-|TRBJ2-4
TGTGCCATCAGTGAGCGCCTGCCTCCGGGGGATAAAAACATTCAGTACTTC
CAISERLPPGDKNIQYF
>TRBV11-1|-|TRBD1|TRBJ1-2
TGTGCCAGCAGCTTGACAGGGCCGTACTATGGCTACACCTTC
CASSLTGPYYGYTF
>TRBV29-1|-|-|TRBJ1-2
TGCAGCGTTGATGACAACTATGGCTACACCTTC
CSVDDNYGYTF
>TRBV7-2|-|-|TRBJ1-6
TGTGCCAGCAGCTTAGGGGGGAGCGGAAGATCCTATAATTCACCCCTCCACTTT
CASSLGGSGRSYNSPLHF
>TRBV19|-|-|TRBJ1-5
TGTGCCAGTAGTATTCAGGGATCGTTTCAGCCCCAGCATTTT
CASSIQGSFQPQHF
>TRBV7-9|-|TRBD1|TRBJ1-2
TGTGCCAGCAGCTTAACAGGGGGCTGGGGCTACACCTTC
CASSLTGGWGYTF
>TRBV5-5|-|TRBD1|TRBJ1-6
TGTGCCAGCAGCTTGGGGACAGGGGGCTCACCCCTCCACTTT
CASSLGTGGSPLHF
>TRBV2|-|-|TRBJ1-5
TGTGCCAGCGGAGTTGATAGCAATCAGCCCCAGCATTTT
CASGVDSNQPQHF
>TRBV5-1|-|-|TRBJ1-1
TGCGCCAGCAGCTTGGTTGGGGGCTCGAACACTGAAGCTTTCTTT
CASSLVGGSNTEAFF
>TRBV5-1|-|TRBD2|TRBJ2-1
TGCGCCAGCAGCAGTAGCGGGGGGTACAATGAGCAGTTCTTC
CASSSSGGYNEQFF
>TRBV19|-|TRBD1|TRBJ1-2
TGTGCCAGTAGCAAAAGTGGGCAGGGGGCATCACCTAACTATGGCTACACCTTC
CASSKSGQGASPNYGYTF
>TRBV6-5|-|-|TRBJ2-7
TGTGCCAGCTCCGCCGCGGACTCCCCCCGGCAGTACTTC
CASSAADSPRQYF
>TRBV28|-|-|TRBJ2-3
TGTGCCAGCAGTGAGACAGGAGCCACAGATACGCAGTATTTT
CASSETGATDTQYF
>TRBV7-9|-|-|TRBJ2-5
TGTGCCAGCAGCGTAGGGGTTGGGGACACCCAAACAAAGCAAGAGACCCAGTACTTC
CASSVGVGDTQTKQETQYF
>TRBV9|-|-|TRBJ1-5
TGTGCCAGCAGCGTAGGGCCAGGAGACACCCAGAGTGGTCAGCCCCAGCATTTT
CASSVGPGDTQSGQPQHF
>TRBV15|-|-|TRBJ1-5
TGTGCCACCAGCAGAGATTGGGGGACTTTTTCCAATCAGCCCCAGCATTTT
CATSRDWGTFSNQPQHF
>TRBV6-6|-|-|TRBJ1-2
TGTGCCAGCAGTTACGGGGATTACTACACCTTC
CASSYGDYYTF
>TRBV2|-|-|TRBJ2-5
TGTGCCAGCAGCCCCCGGACGATACAAGAGACCCAGTACTTC
CASSPRTIQETQYF
>TRBV7-8|-|-|TRBJ2-7
TGTGCCAGCAGCTTAGAACCGAGCTCCTACGAGCAGTACTTC
CASSLEPSSYEQYF
>TRBV5-6|once|TRBD1|TRBJ1-2
TGTGCCAGCAGCCTGACAGGGGGAGGCTACACCTTC
CASSLTGGGYTF
>TRBV9|-|-|TRBJ2-7
TGTGCCAGCAGCGGGGGGGCGTCCTACGAGCAGTACTTC
CASSGGASYEQYF
>TRBV12-5|-|-|TRBJ1-5
TGTGCTAGTGGCGCGGGGTTCGGGCAGCCCCAGCATTTT
CASGAGFGQPQHF
>TRBV5-3|-|-|TRBJ1-5
TGTGCCAGAACTGCCGGTAGCAATCAGCCCCAGCATTTT
CARTAGSNQPQHF
>TRBV25-1|-|TRBD1|TRBJ2-7
TGTGCCAGCAGTGCCACGGGACAGCACATCTACGAGCAGTACTTC
CASSATGQHIYEQYF
>TRBV6-5|-|TRBD1|TRBJ1-2
TGTGCCAGCACCTCACTGACAGGGAACTATGGCTACACCTTC
CASTSLTGNYGYTF
>TRBV18|-|-|TRBJ2-5
TGTGCCAGCTCACCACCGAGCCAGGGGGGAAAAGAGACCCAGTACTTC
CASSPPSQGGKETQYF
>TRBV7-9|-|-|TRBJ1-1
TGTGCCAGCAGCTTATTCGGGGGGAACACTGAAGCTTTCTTT
CASSLFGGNTEAFF
>TRBV7-3|-|-|TRBJ2-3
TGTGCCAGCAGCTTTTCGGTCTCCACGGATACGCAGTATTTT
CASSFSVSTDTQYF
>TRBV7-2|-|-|TRBJ2-3
TGTGCCAGCAGCTTAATCCCAGATACGCAGTATTTT
CASSLIPDTQYF
>TRBV6-5|-|TRBD1|TRBJ2-1
TGTGCCAGCACCAACGAGAGGGGGCCGTACAATGAGCAGTTCTTC
CASTNERGPYNEQFF
>TRBV7-2|medium-sized|-|TRBJ1-1
TGTGCCAGCAGCTTAGGTTTGGGACCTATTGGCACTGAAGCTTTCTTT
CASSLGLGPIGTEAFF
>TRBV19|large|-|TRBJ2-2
TGTGCCAGTAGCTATGGAGCCGGGGAGCTGTTTTTT
CASSYGAGELFF
>TRBV11-1|-|-|TRBJ1-6
TGTGCCAGCAGCTTCGGTGGAAATTCACCCCTCCACTTT
CASSFGGNSPLHF
>TRBV28|-|TRBD2|TRBJ2-2
TGTGCCAGCAGGAGGTGGGGGGGGACCGGGGAGCTGTTTTTT
CASRRWGGTGELFF
>TRBV14|-|-|TRBJ2-7
TGTGCCAGCAGCCAAGATCTGGGGCAGGGGGGCCAAAGATTC
CASSQDLGQGGQRF
>TRBV6-5|-|TRBD1|TRBJ1-2
TGTGCCAGCAGTAGTTTAGGGGACAGGGGCGGCTACACCTTC
CASSSLGDRGGYTF
>TRBV11-3|-|-|TRBJ2-5
TGTGCCAGCAGCTTAGGAAACAACCCCGAGTACTTC
CASSLGNNPEYF
>TRBV9|-|-|TRBJ2-7
TGTGCCAGCAGCGTAGCTACAGTTTCCTACGAGCAGTACTTC
CASSVATVSYEQYF
>TRBV7-2|few|-|TRBJ2-2
TGTGCTAGCAGCCCCGCCGAAGGTAGCCGCACCGGGGAGCTGTTTTTT
CASSPAEGSRTGELFF
>TRBV7-3|-|-|TRBJ2-3
TGTGCCAGCAGCTTAGAGGTCAGAAGGGATACGCAGTATTTT
CASSLEVRRDTQYF
>TRBV5-1|-|-|TRBJ2-5
TGCGCCAGCATCTTCGGGACTAATTCCGGACAGGAGACCCAGTACTTC
CASIFGTNSGQETQYF
>TRBV5-4|-|TRBD1|TRBJ2-7
TGTGCCAGCAGCGACCCGGGACAGAGCTCCTACGAGCAGTACTTC
CASSDPGQSSYEQYF
>TRBV5-4|-|TRBD2|TRBJ2-2
TGTGCCAGCAGCCACCGAGGGACTAGCGGGACCGGGGAGCTGTTTTTT
CASSHRGTSGTGELFF
>TRBV7-3|-|TRBD1|TRBJ1-1
TGTGCCAGCAGCTCGTTCACCGGGACAGGAGACCTCAGGGAAGCTTTCTTT
CASSSFTGTGDLREAFF
>TRBV19|-|-|TRBJ1-3
TGTGCCAGTAGTGGGAGCTCTGGAAACACCATATATTTT
CASSGSSGNTIYF